This is a list of T cell receptor beta chains from one sample in a study of blood T cell repertoires in COVID-19. Sequenced by immunoSEQ multiplex PCR; TCRdb stores in-frame clones only, minus some. The sample lists roughly 230,000 clones; around 84% were seen once. Source material: PBMCs or T cells enriched from blood (not recorded which). The receptors were sampled from a woman between 50 and 59 years old who had been exposed to COVID-19. Each CDR3 is given with its conserved first and last residue. The D gene is left open where the match is weak. Rows may omit the clone size; those that give it use once, few, many or a size class.

15 | TRBJ1-2 | NA | NA | TRBV19 | TGTGCCAGTAGTATAGAGGGGGGACTGAACTATGGCTACACCTTC | CASSIEGGLNYGYTF
15 | TRBJ2-3 | NA | TRBD2 | TRBV19 | TGTGCCAGTAGTCACTCAGCGGGAGAAGGGGATACGCAGTATTTT | CASSHSAGEGDTQYF
14 | TRBJ1-3 | NA | NA | TRBV4-2 | TGTGCCAGCAGCCCCGACCTCGATCAGGGTACCACGCGATTT | CASSPDLDQGTTRF
15 | TRBJ1-4 | NA | NA | TRBV9 | TGTGCCAGCAGCGCGTCCAGGAAAACTAATGAAAAACTGTTTTTT | CASSASRKTNEKLFF
13 | TRBJ1-5 | NA | NA | TRBV2 | TGTGCCAGCAGTCCCGACAGAGATCAGCCCCAGCATTTT | CASSPDRDQPQHF
15 | TRBJ2-4 | NA | TRBD1 | TRBV7-9 | TGTGCCAGCAGCTTTATCAGGGGGCAGACGGACATTCAGTACTTC | CASSFIRGQTDIQYF
15 | TRBJ1-5 | few | TRBD1 | TRBV5-1 | TGCGCCAGCAGCTCCTCGGGACAGTTCGATCAGCCCCAGCATTTT | CASSSSGQFDQPQHF
15 | TRBJ2-3 | NA | NA | TRBV5-4 | TGTGCCAGCAGCTTGGATGAAGCAAGCACAGATACGCAGTATTTT | CASSLDEASTDTQYF
17 | TRBJ2-1 | once | NA | TRBV7-6 | TGTGCCAGCAGCTTACACGAAGAAGGGGTTTACTACAATGAGCAGTTCTTC | CASSLHEEGVYYNEQFF
16 | TRBJ2-3 | NA | TRBD2 | TRBV27 | TGTGCCAGCAGCCCGGGGGACTATGCCTCCACAGATACGCAGTATTTT | CASSPGDYASTDTQYF
12 | TRBJ1-6 | NA | NA | TRBV28 | TGTGCCAGCAGTCCCGGGACTACAAATATCCACTTT | CASSPGTTNIHF
15 | TRBJ2-5 | NA | TRBD1 | TRBV6-5 | TGTGCCAGCAATCCCGGACAGGGGGCATGGGAGACCCAGTACTTC | CASNPGQGAWETQYF
13 | TRBJ1-1 | NA | NA | TRBV7-2 | TGTGCCAGCAGCTCGACTATAAGGCCTGAAGCTTTCTTT | CASSSTIRPEAFF
11 | TRBJ1-1 | once | TRBD1 | TRBV20-1 | TGCAGTGCTAGAGTACAGGGGGTCGCTTTCTTT | CSARVQGVAFF
15 | TRBJ1-4 | few | TRBD1 | TRBV7-2 | TGTGCCAGCAGCTTAGTAGGGACAGGGAATGAAAAACTGTTTTTT | CASSLVGTGNEKLFF
13 | TRBJ1-1 | NA | NA | TRBV12-2 | TGTGCAAGTCGCTTAACCGGGTACACTGAAGCTTTCTTT | CASRLTGYTEAFF
15 | TRBJ2-2 | NA | NA | TRBV5-1 | TGCGCCAGCAGTCCTGGCAACCCCAACACCGGGGAGCTGTTTTTT | CASSPGNPNTGELFF
15 | TRBJ1-5 | NA | TRBD1 | TRBV28 | TGTGCCAGCAGTTCGACAGGGGGCCCGATAAGCCCCCAGCATTTT | CASSSTGGPISPQHF
15 | TRBJ2-5 | NA | TRBD2 | TRBV9 | TGTGCCAGCAGCGTATCGGGACTAGCGGGAGAGACCCAGTACTTC | CASSVSGLAGETQYF
15 | TRBJ2-1 | NA | TRBD2 | TRBV9 | TGTGCCAGCAACCCTATTAGCGGGGGGGCAGGTGAGCAGTTCTTC | CASNPISGGAGEQFF
13 | TRBJ1-1 | NA | NA | TRBV12-3/TRBV12-4 | TGTGCCAGCAGTCCCCGACGGGAGGGTAAAGCTTTCTTT | CASSPRREGKAFF
13 | TRBJ1-3 | NA | NA | TRBV27 | TGTGCCAGCAAGGAGTTTTCTGGAAACACCATATATTTT | CASKEFSGNTIYF
15 | TRBJ2-5 | NA | TRBD1 | TRBV28 | TGTGCCAGCGCTTTAGACAGGGGTTCCCAAGAGACCCAGTACTTC | CASALDRGSQETQYF
16 | TRBJ1-5 | few | NA | TRBV21-1 | TGTGCCAGCAGCAAAGAGCAGGGGACGAACAATCAGCCCCAGCATTTT | CASSKEQGTNNQPQHF
15 | TRBJ1-3 | once | TRBD1 | TRBV7-2 | TGTGCCAGCAGCCCGGACAGGGTCTCTGGAAACACCATATATTTT | CASSPDRVSGNTIYF
17 | TRBJ1-5 | NA | NA | TRBV19 | TGTGCCAGTAGTATACGCCGGGGGGGGATTAGCAATCAGCCCCAGCATTTT | CASSIRRGGISNQPQHF
14 | TRBJ1-2 | NA | TRBD1 | TRBV3-1/TRBV3-2 | TGTGCCAGCAGCCGACTGACAGGGGCGAATGGCTACACCTTC | CASSRLTGANGYTF